This section outlines one TCR beta chain sequence together with its context. In the original workflow: By means of reference gene primer amplification, nucleated cell counts were estimated. Profiling relied on immunoSEQ multiplex PCR, and the TCRdb table lists in-frame clones only, not all of them. Clone size and the V and J calls come from that table; the DNA yielded D and trimming. The sample lists 400,000 or so clones, approximately 86% occurring once. Participants' own reports of clinical history determined their cohort assignment. The data were obtained in a study of blood T cell repertoires in COVID-19. Study as a whole: PBMCs, B-cell-depleted T cells, or T cells were the source of the cDNA or gDNA that made up the material.

The CDR3 runs to 15 residues. V lost 0 bases to trimming and J lost 1 base; unmatched junction nucleotides: 1. The germline gives CDR1 SGHRS, CDR2 YFSETQ. The receptor comes from a woman in her thirties or forties with acute COVID-19. V and J are TRBV5-1 and TRBJ2-7; 10 bases are shared with TRBD2. Sequencing was carried out using PBMCs or T cells enriched from blood (not recorded which). DNA for the CDR3: TGCGCCAGCAGCTTGGCTAGCGGGGGATCCTACGAGCAGTACTTC. Translation: CASSLASGGSYEQYF.